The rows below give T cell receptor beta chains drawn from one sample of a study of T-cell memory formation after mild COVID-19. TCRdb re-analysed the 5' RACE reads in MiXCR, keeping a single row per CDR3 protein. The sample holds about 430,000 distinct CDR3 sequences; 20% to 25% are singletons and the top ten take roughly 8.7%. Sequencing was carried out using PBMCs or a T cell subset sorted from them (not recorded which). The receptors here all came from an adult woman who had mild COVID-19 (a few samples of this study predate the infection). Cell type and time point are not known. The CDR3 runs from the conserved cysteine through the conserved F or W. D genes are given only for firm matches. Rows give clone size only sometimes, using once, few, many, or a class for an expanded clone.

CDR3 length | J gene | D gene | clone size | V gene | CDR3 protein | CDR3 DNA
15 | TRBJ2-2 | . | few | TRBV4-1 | CASSQDDRPTGELFF | TGCGCCAGCAGCCAAGACGACAGGCCCACCGGGGAGCTGTTTTTT
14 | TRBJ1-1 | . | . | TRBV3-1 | CASSQGGAGAEAFF | TGTGCCAGCAGCCAGGGGGGAGCCGGGGCTGAAGCTTTCTTT
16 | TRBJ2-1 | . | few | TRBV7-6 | CASSTERGGLHNEQFF | TGTGCCAGCAGCACGGAGAGAGGGGGACTCCACAATGAGCAGTTCTTC
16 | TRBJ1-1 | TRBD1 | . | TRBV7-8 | CASSYRDRALNTEAFF | TGTGCCAGCAGCTACCGGGACAGAGCTTTGAACACTGAAGCTTTCTTT
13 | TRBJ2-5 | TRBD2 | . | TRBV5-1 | CASFFSGGETQYF | TGCGCCAGCTTCTTCTCCGGGGGGGAGACCCAGTACTTC
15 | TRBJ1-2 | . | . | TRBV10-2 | CASSESGGAGYGYTF | TGCGCCAGCAGTGAGTCGGGGGGCGCTGGCTATGGCTACACCTTC
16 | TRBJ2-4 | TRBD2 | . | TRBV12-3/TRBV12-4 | CASTGLAARAKNIQYF | TGTGCCAGCACCGGACTAGCGGCCAGAGCCAAAAACATTCAGTACTTC
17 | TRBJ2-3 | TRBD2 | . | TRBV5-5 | CASSLPGDGRTPDTQYF | TGTGCCAGCAGCTTGCCGGGTGACGGGAGGACCCCAGATACGCAGTATTTT
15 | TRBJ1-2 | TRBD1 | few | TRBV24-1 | CATSVAGTGVSGYTF | TGTGCCACCAGTGTTGCCGGGACAGGGGTGTCCGGCTACACCTTC
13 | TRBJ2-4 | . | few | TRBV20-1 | CSAEFQGKNIQYF | TGCAGTGCTGAATTCCAGGGAAAAAACATTCAGTACTTC
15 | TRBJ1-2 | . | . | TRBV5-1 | CASSLGVRANYGYTF | TGCGCCAGCAGCTTGGGGGTCAGGGCTAACTATGGCTACACCTTC
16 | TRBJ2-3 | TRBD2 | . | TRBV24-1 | CATSDSSSGRTDTQYF | TGTGCCACCAGTGATTCATCCAGCGGGAGGACAGATACGCAGTATTTT
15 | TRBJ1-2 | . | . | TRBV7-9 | CASSLGSTDDYGYTF | TGTGCCAGCAGCTTAGGTAGTACAGACGATTATGGCTACACCTTC
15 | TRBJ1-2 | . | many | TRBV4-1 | CASSQEGQGHYGYTF | TGCGCCAGCAGCCAAGAGGGTCAGGGTCACTATGGCTACACCTTC
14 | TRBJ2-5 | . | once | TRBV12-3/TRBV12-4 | CASSRQAATETQYF | TGTGCCAGCAGTCGACAGGCGGCGACGGAGACCCAGTACTTC
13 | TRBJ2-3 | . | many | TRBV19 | CASSQSLTDTQYF | TGTGCCAGTAGTCAGTCCCTAACAGATACGCAGTATTTT
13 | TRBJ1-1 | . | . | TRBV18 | CASSPITPTEAFF | TGTGCCAGCTCACCTATAACACCAACTGAAGCTTTCTTT
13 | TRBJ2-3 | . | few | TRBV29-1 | CSVELPPASVEYF | TGCAGCGTTGAACTACCTCCTGCGAGTGTAGAGTATTTT
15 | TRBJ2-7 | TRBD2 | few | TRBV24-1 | CATSDPTSGRVEQYF | TGTGCCACCAGTGATCCTACTAGCGGGAGGGTCGAGCAGTACTTC
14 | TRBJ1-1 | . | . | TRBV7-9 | CASSQLDGNAGAFF | TGTGCCAGCAGCCAATTGGACGGAAACGCCGGGGCTTTCTTT
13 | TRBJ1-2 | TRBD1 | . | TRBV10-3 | CAISARGSNGYTF | TGTGCCATCAGTGCCAGGGGGTCGAATGGCTACACCTTC
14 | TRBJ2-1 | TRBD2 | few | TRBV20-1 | CSGGGGLADNEQFF | TGCAGTGGGGGGGGAGGACTAGCTGACAATGAGCAGTTCTTC
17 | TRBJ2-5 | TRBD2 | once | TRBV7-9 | CASSSPTQREIQETQYF | TGTGCCAGCAGCTCTCCAACTCAGCGGGAGATCCAAGAGACCCAGTACTTC
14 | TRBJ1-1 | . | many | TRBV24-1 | CATSEGSRNTEAFF | TGTGCCACCAGTGAAGGCTCTCGGAACACTGAAGCTTTCTTT
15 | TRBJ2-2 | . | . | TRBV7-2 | CASSPGYEGAGELFF | TGTGCCAGCAGCCCAGGTTATGAGGGTGCCGGGGAGCTGTTTTTT
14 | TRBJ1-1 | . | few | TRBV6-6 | CASSYQQGGTEAFF | TGTGCCAGCAGTTACCAACAGGGAGGGACTGAAGCTTTCTTT
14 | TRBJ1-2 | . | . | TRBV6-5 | CASSPLAANYGYTF | TGTGCCAGCAGTCCTCTTGCAGCTAACTATGGCTACACCTTC
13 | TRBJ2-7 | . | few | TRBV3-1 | CASSQRENGEQYF | TGTGCCAGCAGCCAGAGGGAAAATGGGGAGCAGTACTTC
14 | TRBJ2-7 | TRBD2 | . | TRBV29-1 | CSVLNSGSSYEQYF | TGCAGCGTCCTGAACAGCGGGAGTTCCTACGAGCAGTACTTC
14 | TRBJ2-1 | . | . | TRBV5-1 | CASRSMSGRNEQFF | TGCGCCAGCAGATCGATGTCGGGTCGGAATGAGCAGTTCTTC
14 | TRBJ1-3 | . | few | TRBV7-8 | CASSPQISGNTIYF | TGTGCCAGCAGCCCGCAGATCTCTGGAAACACCATATATTTT
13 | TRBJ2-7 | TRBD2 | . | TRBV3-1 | CASSLSGRYEQYF | TGTGCCAGCAGTCTTAGCGGGAGGTACGAGCAGTACTTC
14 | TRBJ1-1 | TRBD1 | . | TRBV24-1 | CATSDNQGGTEAFF | TGTGCCACCAGTGATAACCAGGGGGGGACTGAAGCTTTCTTT
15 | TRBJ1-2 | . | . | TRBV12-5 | CASGGPTGLSVGYTF | TGTGCTAGTGGTGGACCAACCGGGTTGTCAGTGGGCTACACCTTC
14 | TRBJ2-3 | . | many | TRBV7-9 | CASSLGAGADTQYF | TGTGCCAGCAGCTTGGGAGCCGGGGCAGATACGCAGTATTTT
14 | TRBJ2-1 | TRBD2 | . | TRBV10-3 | CAISGRTSRHEQFF | TGTGCCATCAGTGGACGGACTAGCCGGCATGAGCAGTTCTTC
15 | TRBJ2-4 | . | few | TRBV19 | CASSAAGAAKNIQYF | TGTGCCAGTAGTGCAGCAGGGGCTGCCAAAAACATTCAGTACTTC
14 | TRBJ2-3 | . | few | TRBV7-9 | CASSSLDFPDTQYF | TGTGCCAGCAGCTCCCTCGACTTTCCAGATACGCAGTATTTT
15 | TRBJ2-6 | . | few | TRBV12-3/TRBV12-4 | CASREHRAGANVLTF | TGTGCCAGCAGGGAACACAGGGCCGGGGCCAACGTCCTGACTTTC
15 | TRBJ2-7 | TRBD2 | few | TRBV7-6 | CASSGGASGSYEQYF | TGTGCCAGCAGTGGAGGGGCTAGCGGGTCCTACGAGCAGTACTTC
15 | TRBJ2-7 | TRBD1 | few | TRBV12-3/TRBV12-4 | CASSSGPDRGYEQYF | TGTGCCAGCAGTTCCGGGCCGGACAGGGGCTACGAGCAGTACTTC
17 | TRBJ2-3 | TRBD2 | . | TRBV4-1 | CASSQLTSVPSTDTQYF | TGCGCCAGCAGCCAACTAACTAGCGTGCCTAGCACAGATACGCAGTATTTT
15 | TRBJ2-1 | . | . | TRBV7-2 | CASSLYEGPLNEQFF | TGTGCCAGCAGCTTATACGAGGGACCCCTCAATGAGCAGTTCTTC
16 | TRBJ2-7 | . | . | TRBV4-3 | CASSQDSRRGRNEQYF | TGCGCCAGCAGCCAAGATTCCCGCAGGGGTCGGAACGAGCAGTACTTC
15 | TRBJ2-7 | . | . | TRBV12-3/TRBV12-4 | CASSQTGTSSYEQYF | TGTGCCAGCAGCCAAACCGGGACTTCCTCCTACGAGCAGTACTTC
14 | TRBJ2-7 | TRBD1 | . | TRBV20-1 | CSARWGDRGYEQYF | TGCAGTGCTAGATGGGGGGACAGGGGGTACGAGCAGTACTTC
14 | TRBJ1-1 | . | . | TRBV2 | CASIPTEPHPEAFF | TGTGCCAGCATCCCGACAGAACCGCACCCTGAAGCTTTCTTT
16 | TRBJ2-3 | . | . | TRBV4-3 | CASSQGSTGRADTQYF | TGCGCCAGCAGCCAAGGATCCACGGGAAGGGCAGATACGCAGTATTTT
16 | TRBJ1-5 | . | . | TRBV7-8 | CASSFGGQIATQPQHF | TGTGCCAGCAGCTTCGGTGGGCAGATCGCTACTCAGCCCCAGCATTTT
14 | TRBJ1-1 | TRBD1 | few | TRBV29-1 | CSVDGWGQFPGAFF | TGCAGCGTTGATGGTTGGGGACAGTTCCCGGGAGCTTTCTTT
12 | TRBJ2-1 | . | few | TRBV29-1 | CSVAEQGNEQFF | TGCAGCGTTGCCGAGCAGGGCAATGAGCAGTTCTTC
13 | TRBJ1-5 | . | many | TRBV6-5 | CASSYGSNQPQHF | TGTGCCAGCAGCTACGGGTCCAATCAGCCCCAGCATTTT
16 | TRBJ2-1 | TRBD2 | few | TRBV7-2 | CASSFTSGGYAKEQFF | TGTGCCAGCAGCTTCACGAGCGGGGGTTACGCAAAAGAGCAGTTCTTC